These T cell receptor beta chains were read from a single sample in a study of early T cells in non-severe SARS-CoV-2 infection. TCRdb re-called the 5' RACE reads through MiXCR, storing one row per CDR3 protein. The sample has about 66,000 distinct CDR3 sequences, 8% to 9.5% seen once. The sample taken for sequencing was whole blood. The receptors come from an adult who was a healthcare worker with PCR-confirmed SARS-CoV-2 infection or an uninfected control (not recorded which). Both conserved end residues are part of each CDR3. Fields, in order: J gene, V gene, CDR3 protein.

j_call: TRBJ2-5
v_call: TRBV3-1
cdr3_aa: CASSQDSGSGETQYF

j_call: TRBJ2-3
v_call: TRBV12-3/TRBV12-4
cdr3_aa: CASCHRAATDTQYF

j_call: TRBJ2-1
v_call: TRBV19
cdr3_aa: CASSIWTRVSNEQFF

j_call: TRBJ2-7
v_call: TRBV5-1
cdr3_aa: CASSTGTSGPLSSYEQYF

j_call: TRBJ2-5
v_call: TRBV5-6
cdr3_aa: CASSWRLAGIQETQYF

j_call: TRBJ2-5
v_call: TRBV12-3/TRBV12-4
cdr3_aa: CASSLGLAGEGETQYF

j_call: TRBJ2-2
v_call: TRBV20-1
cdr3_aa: CSASGTTNTGELFF

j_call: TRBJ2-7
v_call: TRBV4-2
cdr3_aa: CASSRDPGLAYEQYF

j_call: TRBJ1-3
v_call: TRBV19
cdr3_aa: CASTLRPSSGNTIYF

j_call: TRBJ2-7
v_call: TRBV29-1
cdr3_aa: CSVEDRGPEQYF

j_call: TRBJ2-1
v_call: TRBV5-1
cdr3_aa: CASSPQGAPTYNEQFF

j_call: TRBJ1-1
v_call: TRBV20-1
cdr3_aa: CSASATNRGGGTEAFF

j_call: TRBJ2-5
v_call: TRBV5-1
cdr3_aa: CASSFGSWETQYF

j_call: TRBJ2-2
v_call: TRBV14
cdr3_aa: CASSPLLAGNTGELFF

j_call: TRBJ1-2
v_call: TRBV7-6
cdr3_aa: CASSNSPGGGYTF

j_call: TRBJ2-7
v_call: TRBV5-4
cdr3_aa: CASSFSGTYYEQYF

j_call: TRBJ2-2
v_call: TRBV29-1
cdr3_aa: CTVTDTGELFF

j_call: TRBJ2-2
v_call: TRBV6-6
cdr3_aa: CASKVGSDTGELFF

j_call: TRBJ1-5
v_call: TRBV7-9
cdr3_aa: CASSMEGQPQHF

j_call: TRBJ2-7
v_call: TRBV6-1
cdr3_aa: CASSGGQEMSEQYF

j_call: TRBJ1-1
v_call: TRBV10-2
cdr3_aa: CASSPRRGWGTEAFF

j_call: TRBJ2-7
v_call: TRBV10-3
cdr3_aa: CAIRAWTGQATYEQYF

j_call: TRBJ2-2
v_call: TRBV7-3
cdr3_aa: CASSLTGGVAGELFF

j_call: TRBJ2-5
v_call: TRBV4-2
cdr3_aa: CASSHPKGETQYF

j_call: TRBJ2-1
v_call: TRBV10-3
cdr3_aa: CAISDPGVAEIEQFF

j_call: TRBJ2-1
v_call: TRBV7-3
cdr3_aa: CASSLGTSGSNEQFF

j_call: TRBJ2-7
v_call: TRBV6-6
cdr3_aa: CASSYSAGSYEQYF

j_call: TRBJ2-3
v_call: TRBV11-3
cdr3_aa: CASSSRWGASADTQYF

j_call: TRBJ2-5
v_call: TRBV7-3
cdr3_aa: CASSNGGLEETQYF

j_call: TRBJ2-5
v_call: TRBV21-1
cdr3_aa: CASKGEGGALETQYF

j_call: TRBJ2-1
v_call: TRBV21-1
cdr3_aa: CASINGSRYNEQFF

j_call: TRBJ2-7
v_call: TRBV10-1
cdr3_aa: CASSASGNFLEQYF

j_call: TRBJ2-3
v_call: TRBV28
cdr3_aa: CASRLGLAGVTDTQYF

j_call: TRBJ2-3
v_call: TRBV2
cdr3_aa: CASRMGGDTQYF

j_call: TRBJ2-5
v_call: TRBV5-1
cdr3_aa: CASSLGPGSGKTQYF

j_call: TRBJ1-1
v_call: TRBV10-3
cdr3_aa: CAISVGGGMNTEAFF

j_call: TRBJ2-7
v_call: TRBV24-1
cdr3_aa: CATGDQPSSDDEQYF

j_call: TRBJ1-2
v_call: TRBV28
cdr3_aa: CASRLGNYGYTF

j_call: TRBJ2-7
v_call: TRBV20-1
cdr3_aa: CSAREGEHSGSLHEQYF

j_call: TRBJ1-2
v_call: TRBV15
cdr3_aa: CATSRVGYGYTF

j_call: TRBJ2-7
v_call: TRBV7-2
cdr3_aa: CASSRTGGRTTPYEQYF

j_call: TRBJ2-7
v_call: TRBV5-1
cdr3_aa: CASSTYSGDLYEQYF

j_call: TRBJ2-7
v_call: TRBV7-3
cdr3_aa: CASGPGQGYEQYF

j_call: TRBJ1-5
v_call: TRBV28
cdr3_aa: CASIGMAGELSNQPQHF

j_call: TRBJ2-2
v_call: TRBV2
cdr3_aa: CASIGRGLAGENTGELFF

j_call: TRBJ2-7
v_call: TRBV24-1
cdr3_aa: CANPYEQYF

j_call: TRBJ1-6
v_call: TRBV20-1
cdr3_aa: CSASKLEGSPLHF

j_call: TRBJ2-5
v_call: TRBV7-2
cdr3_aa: CASSSPPGQETQYF

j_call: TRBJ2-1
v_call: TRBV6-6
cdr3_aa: CASSYYTGGEQFF

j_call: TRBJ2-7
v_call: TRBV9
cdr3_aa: CASSVEGGPTYEQYF

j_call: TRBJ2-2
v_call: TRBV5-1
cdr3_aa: CASSSGLAGNTGELFF

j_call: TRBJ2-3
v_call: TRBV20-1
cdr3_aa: CSARLVTDTQYF

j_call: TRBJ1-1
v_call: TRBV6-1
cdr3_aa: CASTYFIEAFF

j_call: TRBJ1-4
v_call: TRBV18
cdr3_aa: CASSPPRGGDTNEKLFF

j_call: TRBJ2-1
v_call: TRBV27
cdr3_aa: CASSPRTVFPPQFF